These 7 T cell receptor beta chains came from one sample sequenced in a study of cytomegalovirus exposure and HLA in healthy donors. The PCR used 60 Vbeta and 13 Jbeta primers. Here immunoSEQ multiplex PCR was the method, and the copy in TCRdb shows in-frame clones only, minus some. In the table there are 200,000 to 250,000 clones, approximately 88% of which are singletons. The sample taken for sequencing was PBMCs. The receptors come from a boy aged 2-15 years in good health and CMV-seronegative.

CDR3 sequence reads: CASSEVFYEQYF. The CDR3 nucleotides read TGTGCCAGCAGTGAAGTCTTTTACGAGCAGTACTTC. The chain joins TRBV2 to TRBJ2-7; D ambiguous. This CDR3 is built from 12 residues. Germline CDR1 is SNHLY and CDR2 is FYNNEI. Trimming took 1 base from V and 4 from J, leaving 5 bases between them.

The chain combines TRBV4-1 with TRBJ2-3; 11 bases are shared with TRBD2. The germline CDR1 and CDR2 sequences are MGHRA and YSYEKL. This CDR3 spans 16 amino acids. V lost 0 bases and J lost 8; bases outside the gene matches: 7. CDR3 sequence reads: CASSQDSASGRSTQYF. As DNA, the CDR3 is TGCGCCAGCAGCCAAGATTCAGCTAGCGGGAGGAGTACGCAGTATTTT.

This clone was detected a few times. As DNA, the CDR3 is TGTGCCCGAATCGGACAGGGGGGAGGTGGCTACACCTTC. Encoded protein: CARIGQGGGGYTF. The chain joins TRBV2 to TRBJ1-2; 10 bases match TRBD1. Trimming took 11 bases from V and 7 from J; bases not matched to a gene: 10. The CDR3 has 13 residues. Germline CDR1 SNHLY, CDR2 FYNNEI. Together with reference TRBV2 and TRBJ1-2, the CDR3 gives the full variable domain: EPEVTQTPSHQVTQMGQEVILRCVPISNHLYFYWYRQILGQKVEFLVSFYNNEISEKSEIFDDQFSVERPDGSNFTLKIRSTKLEDSAMYFCARIGQGGGGYTFGSGTRLTVV.

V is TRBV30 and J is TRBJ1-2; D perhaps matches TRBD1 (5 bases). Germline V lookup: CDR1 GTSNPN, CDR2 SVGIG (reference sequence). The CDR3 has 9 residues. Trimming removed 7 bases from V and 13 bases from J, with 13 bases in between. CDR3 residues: CASDSVGTF. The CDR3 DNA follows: TGTGCCTCCGACAGTGTGGGCACCTTC. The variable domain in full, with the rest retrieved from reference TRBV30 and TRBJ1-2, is SQTIHQWPATLVQPVGSPLSLECTVEGTSNPNLYWYRQAAGRGLQLLFYSVGIGQISSEVPQNLSASRPQDRQFILSSKKLLLSDSGFYLCASDSVGTFGSGTRLTVV.

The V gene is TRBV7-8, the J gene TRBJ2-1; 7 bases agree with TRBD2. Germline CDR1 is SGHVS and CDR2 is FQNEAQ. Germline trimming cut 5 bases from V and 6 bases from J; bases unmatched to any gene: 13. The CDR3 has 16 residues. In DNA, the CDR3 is TGTGCCAGCAGCCCCGGAATTGGGGGGGGTGGCAATGAGCAGTTCTTC. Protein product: CASSPGIGGGGNEQFF.

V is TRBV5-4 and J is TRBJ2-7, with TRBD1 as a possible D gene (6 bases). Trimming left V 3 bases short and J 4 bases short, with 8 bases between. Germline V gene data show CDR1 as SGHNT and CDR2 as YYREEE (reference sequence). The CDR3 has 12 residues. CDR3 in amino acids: CASSSTGYEQYF. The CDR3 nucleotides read TGTGCCAGCAGCTCTACAGGGTACGAGCAGTACTTC.

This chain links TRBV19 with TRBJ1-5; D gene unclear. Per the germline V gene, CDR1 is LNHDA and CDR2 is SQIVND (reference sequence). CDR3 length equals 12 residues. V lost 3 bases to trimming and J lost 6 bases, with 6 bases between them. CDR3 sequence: CASSIGAQPQHF. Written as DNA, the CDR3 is TGTGCCAGTAGTATCGGAGCTCAGCCCCAGCATTTT. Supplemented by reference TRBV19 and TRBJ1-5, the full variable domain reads DGGITQSPKYLFRKEGQNVTLSCEQNLNHDAMYWYRQDPGQGLRLIYYSQIVNDFQKGDIAEGYSVSREKKESFPLTVTSAQKNPTAFYLCASSIGAQPQHFGDGTRLSIL.